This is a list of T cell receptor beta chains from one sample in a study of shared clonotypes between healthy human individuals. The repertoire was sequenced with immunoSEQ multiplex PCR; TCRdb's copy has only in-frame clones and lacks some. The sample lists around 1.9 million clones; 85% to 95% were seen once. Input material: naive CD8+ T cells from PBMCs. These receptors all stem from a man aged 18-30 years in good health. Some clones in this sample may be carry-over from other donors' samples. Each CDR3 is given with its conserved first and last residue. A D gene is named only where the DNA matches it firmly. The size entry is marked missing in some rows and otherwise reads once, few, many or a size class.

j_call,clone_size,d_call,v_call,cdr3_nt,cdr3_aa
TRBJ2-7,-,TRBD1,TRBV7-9,TGTGCCAGCAGCTTCCCCGGGACAGGGGTCTACGAGCAGTACTTC,CASSFPGTGVYEQYF
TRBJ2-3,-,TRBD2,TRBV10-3,TGTGCCATCAGTGAAAAAATAGCGGGAAGAACAGATACGCAGTATTTT,CAISEKIAGRTDTQYF
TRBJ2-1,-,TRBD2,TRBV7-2,TGTGCCAGCAGCTTCCGACTAGCGGGATACAATGAGCAGTTCTTC,CASSFRLAGYNEQFF
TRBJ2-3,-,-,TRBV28,TGTGCCAGCAGTCTCGCAGTTGGACCCTCCACAGATACGCAGTATTTT,CASSLAVGPSTDTQYF
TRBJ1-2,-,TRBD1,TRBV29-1,TGCAGCGTTCAACTAAGGACAGGGCTCTATGGCTACACCTTC,CSVQLRTGLYGYTF
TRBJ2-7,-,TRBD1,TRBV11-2,TGTGCCAGCAGCTTAGCAGGGGGCGGCTACGAGCAGTACTTC,CASSLAGGGYEQYF
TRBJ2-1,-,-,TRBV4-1,TGCGCCAGCAGCCAACGGGAAGAGGGGTCCTACAATGAGCAGTTCTTC,CASSQREEGSYNEQFF
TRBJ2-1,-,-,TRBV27,TGTGCCAGCAGTGTGGGACTGGGCACCCAGTTCTTC,CASSVGLGTQFF
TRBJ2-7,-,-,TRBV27,TGTGCCAGCAGTGTGGGCTCCACTGGGTACGAGCAGTACTTC,CASSVGSTGYEQYF
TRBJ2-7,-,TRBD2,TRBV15,TGTGCCACCAGCAGAGTAGCGGGGAACCAAGAAACCTACGAGCAGTACTTC,CATSRVAGNQETYEQYF
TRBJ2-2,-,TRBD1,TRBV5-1,TGCGCCAGCAGCAAGGACAGGGCGTACACCGGGGAGCTGTTTTTT,CASSKDRAYTGELFF
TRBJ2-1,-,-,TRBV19,TGTGCCAGTAGCCTCGTCGCAGGCTCCTACAATGAGCAGTTCTTC,CASSLVAGSYNEQFF
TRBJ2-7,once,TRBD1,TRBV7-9,TGTGCCAGCAGCTCCCTTGGACAGGAGTACGAGCAGTACTTC,CASSSLGQEYEQYF
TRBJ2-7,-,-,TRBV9,TGTGCCAGCAGCTCGGGGGACTACGAGCAGTACTTC,CASSSGDYEQYF
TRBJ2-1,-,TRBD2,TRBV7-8,TGTGCCAGCAGCTTAGAAGCGGGAGGCCATGAGCAGTTCTTC,CASSLEAGGHEQFF
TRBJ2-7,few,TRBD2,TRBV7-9,TGTGCCAGCAGCTTAGTACGGGGGGTCCCCTACGAGCAGTACTTC,CASSLVRGVPYEQYF
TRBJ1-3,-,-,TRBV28,TGTGCCAGCAAATCCATAAGGATCATCTCTGGAAACACCATATATTTT,CASKSIRIISGNTIYF
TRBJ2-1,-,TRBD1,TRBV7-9,TGTGCCAGCAGCATCCGGGACAGCCCCAATGAGCAGTTCTTC,CASSIRDSPNEQFF
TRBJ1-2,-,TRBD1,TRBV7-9,TGTGCCAGCAGCTTAGGGCGAGGACAGGGGATCTATGGCTACACCTTC,CASSLGRGQGIYGYTF
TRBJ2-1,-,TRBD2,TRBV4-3,TGCGCCAGCAGGGGCGGGAGGGCCAATGAGCAGTTCTTC,CASRGGRANEQFF
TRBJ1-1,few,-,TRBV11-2,TGTGCCAGCAGCCGCAGCCTGGTCGACACTGAAGCTTTCTTT,CASSRSLVDTEAFF
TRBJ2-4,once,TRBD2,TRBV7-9,TGTGCCAGCAGCTCCCCTAGCGGGATAATGCAAAACATTCAGTACTTC,CASSSPSGIMQNIQYF
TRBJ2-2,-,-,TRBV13,TGTGCCAGCAGCTCGACAGGTGACGCGAACACCGGGGAGCTGTTTTTT,CASSSTGDANTGELFF
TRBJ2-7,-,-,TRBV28,TGTGCCAGCAGTGTCCCCATTGAGGGCTCCTACGAGCAGTACTTC,CASSVPIEGSYEQYF
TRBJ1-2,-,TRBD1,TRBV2,TGTGCCAGCAGTGAAGGTAGCAGGGGGTCCTATGGCTACACCTTC,CASSEGSRGSYGYTF
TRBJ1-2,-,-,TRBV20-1,TGCAGTGCTAGTTTTTATGGCTACACCTTC,CSASFYGYTF
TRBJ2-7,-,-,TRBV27,TGTGCCAGCCAAGCATGGAGCCCTAGGGAGCAGTACTTC,CASQAWSPREQYF
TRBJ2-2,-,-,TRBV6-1,TGTGCCAGCAGTGAAGCGCGTAGTTACACCGGGGAGCTGTTTTTT,CASSEARSYTGELFF
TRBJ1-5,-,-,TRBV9,TGTGCCAGCAGCGTGTCGGTTGGAGGGAATCAGCCCCAGCATTTT,CASSVSVGGNQPQHF
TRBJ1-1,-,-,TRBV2,TGTGCCAGCAGCCTTACCCCGACAGGATCGAACACTGAAGCTTTCTTT,CASSLTPTGSNTEAFF
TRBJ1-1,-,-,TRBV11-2,TGTGCCAGCAGCTTAGAGGTCAGCATGAACACTGAAGCTTTCTTT,CASSLEVSMNTEAFF
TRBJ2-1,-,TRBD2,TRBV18,TGTGCCAGCTCACCAGAATCGGGTTTAGCGGGAGTCCCAATCCTCTACAGCAATGAGCAGTTCTTC,CASSPESGLAGVPILYSNEQFF
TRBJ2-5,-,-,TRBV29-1,TGCAGCGTTGTCGCGGTCGAGTTGGAGGAGACCCAGTACTTC,CSVVAVELEETQYF
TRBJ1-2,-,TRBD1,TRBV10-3,TGTGCCATCAAGGGCGGGACAGGGGATTACTATGGCTACACCTTC,CAIKGGTGDYYGYTF
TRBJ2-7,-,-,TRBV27,TGTGCCAGCAGTGGCTCAGCCTACGAGCAGTACTTC,CASSGSAYEQYF
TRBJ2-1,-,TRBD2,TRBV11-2,TGTGCCAGCAGCCGGGAGGGGGGCTCCTACAATGAGCAGTTCTTC,CASSREGGSYNEQFF
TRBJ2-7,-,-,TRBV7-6,TGTGCCAGCAGCGAGGGGGGGGGACACTCGACCTACGAGCAGTACTTC,CASSEGGGHSTYEQYF
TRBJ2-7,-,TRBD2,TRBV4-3,TGCGCCAGCAGCCCGAAGGCGGGGGGTGGGACCTACGAGCAGTACTTC,CASSPKAGGGTYEQYF
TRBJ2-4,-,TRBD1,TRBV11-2,TGTGCCAGCAGCGGACAGGGGGCTTGGTCCAAAAACATTCAGTACTTC,CASSGQGAWSKNIQYF
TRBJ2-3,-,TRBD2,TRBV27,TGTGCCAGCATGCGCGGTACGTTTAGCGGGAGGGCCGGATCCGGTGCGCAGTATTTT,CASMRGTFSGRAGSGAQYF